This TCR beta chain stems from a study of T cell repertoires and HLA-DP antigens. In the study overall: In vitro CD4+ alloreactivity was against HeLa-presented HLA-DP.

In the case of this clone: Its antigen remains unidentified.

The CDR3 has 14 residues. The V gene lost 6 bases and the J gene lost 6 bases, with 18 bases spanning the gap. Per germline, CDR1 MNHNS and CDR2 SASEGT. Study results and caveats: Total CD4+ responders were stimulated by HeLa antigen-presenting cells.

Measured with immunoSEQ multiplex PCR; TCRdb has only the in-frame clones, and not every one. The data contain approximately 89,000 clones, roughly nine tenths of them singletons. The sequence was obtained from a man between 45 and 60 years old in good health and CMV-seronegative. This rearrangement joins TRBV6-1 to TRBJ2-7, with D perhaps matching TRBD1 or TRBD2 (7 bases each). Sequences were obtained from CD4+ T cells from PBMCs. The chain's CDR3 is CASSPPGRGREQYF. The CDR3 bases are TGTGCCAGCAGCCCCCCAGGGAGGGGGCGCGAGCAGTACTTC.